These 30 T cell receptor beta chains were all obtained from the same sample, sequenced in a study of Ad26.COV2.S vaccination and SARS-CoV-2 variants. Treatment noted: 15 to 20 received Ad26.COV2.S at low or high dose, single or two shots; about 5 received placebo; per-sample allocation not given. At day 63 after the first vaccine or placebo injection, samples were drawn. The table came from immunoSEQ multiplex PCR; TCRdb's copy has only in-frame clones and leaves some out. The sample carries about 350,000 clones, 86% recorded once. This sample comprised peripheral blood, obtained in a trial of Ad26.COV2.S vaccine versus placebo. The source of these receptors is a person between 18 and 65 years old who received the Ad26.COV2.S COVID-19 vaccine or a placebo.

V usage is TRBV3-1 (or the pseudogene TRBV3-2) and J usage is TRBJ1-1; D gene ambiguous. The length of the CDR3 is 15 residues. The V gene's germline CDR1 is LGHDT and CDR2 YNNKEL (reference sequence). V was pared by 3 bases and J by 7 bases, with 18 bases between. The CDR3 loop is CASSQGRPPVFEAFF. CDR3 in DNA: TGTGCCAGCAGCCAGGGGAGGCCTCCAGTCTTTGAAGCTTTCTTT.

In DNA form, the CDR3 reads TGTGCCAGCGATTCGTTCAGCTCCTACGAGCAGTACTTC. Its protein product is CASDSFSSYEQYF. V and J are TRBV6-5 and TRBJ2-7; D ambiguous. The CDR3 consists of 13 residues. The germline gives CDR1 MNHEY, CDR2 SVGAGI. V lost 8 bases, J lost 0 bases, and 11 bases lay in between.

The chain is built from TRBV28 and TRBJ1-5; D not resolved. Germline V gene sequence: CDR1 MDHEN, CDR2 SYDVKM. V gave up 6 bases and J gave up 7 bases, with 10 bases separating them. CDR3 length: 12 amino acids. CDR3 protein: CASSGSGQPQHF. CDR3 nucleotide sequence: TGTGCCAGCAGCGGGAGTGGACAGCCCCAGCATTTT.

The gene calls are TRBV7-2 and TRBJ1-1; no firm D call. The CDR3 runs to 14 residues. The germline V gene has CDR1 SGHTA and CDR2 FQGNSA. The V gene lost 2 bases and the J gene lost 3 bases, with 10 bases spanning the gap. The DNA for the CDR3 is TGTGCCAGCAGCTTAAGGACGCGGGACACTGAAGCTTTCTTT. This sequence encodes CASSLRTRDTEAFF.

This clone was detected once. The chain is built from TRBV5-6 and TRBJ1-5; D call uncertain. Trimming removed 2 bases from V and 1 base from J, with 10 bases in between. The germline CDR1 and CDR2 sequences are SGHDT and YYEEEE. The CDR3 length is 15 residues. The chain's CDR3 is CASSFGRMSNQPQHF. The CDR3 DNA is TGTGCCAGCAGCTTTGGCAGGATGAGCAATCAGCCCCAGCATTTT.

The rearrangement joins TRBV6-5 to TRBJ2-7; 9 bases are shared with TRBD2. V lost 8 bases and J lost 7; bases outside the gene matches: 15. The CDR3 runs to 15 residues. Per the germline V gene, CDR1 is MNHEY and CDR2 is SVGAGI. The CDR3 bases are TGTGCCAGCCTGGGAGGGGTAGCGGGAGCAAGGGAGCAGTACTTC. It specifies CASLGGVAGAREQYF.

This clone was observed once. The rearrangement links TRBV28 to TRBJ1-5; D is possibly TRBD1 (5 bases). Germline-derived CDR1 and CDR2 are MDHEN and SYDVKM. Trimming removed 4 bases from V and 3 bases from J, with 13 bases in between. The CDR3 consists of 15 residues. The CDR3, as DNA: TGTGCCAGCAGTTCTCCTTACAGGAACAATCAGCCCCAGCATTTT. Amino acids: CASSSPYRNNQPQHF.

The V gene is TRBV5-1, the J gene TRBJ2-7; 9 positions match TRBD2. The CDR3 has 15 residues. Germline values: CDR1 SGHRS, CDR2 YFSETQ. V was clipped by 0 bases and J by 9 bases; unmatched bases: 10. The CDR3 loop reads CASSLETSGPIGQYF. CDR3 in DNA: TGCGCCAGCAGCTTGGAGACTAGCGGACCCATAGGGCAGTACTTC.

A word on this clone: Additional DNA sequences in this sample encode the identical CDR3. The rearrangement uses TRBV10-3 and TRBJ1-2; 11 positions match TRBD1. In germline, CDR1 is ENHRY, CDR2 SYGVKD. The CDR3 spans 16 residues. The J segment lost 0 bases and the V segment lost 2 bases, leaving 2 bases of the junction unmatched. The CDR3 DNA reads as TGTGCCATCAGTGAGCCGGGACAGGGGGCTAACTATGGCTACACCTTC. Translation gives CAISEPGQGANYGYTF.

V is TRBV5-4 and J is TRBJ1-4; possibly TRBD1 for D (5 bases). V lost 4 bases to trimming and J lost 2 bases, with 9 bases between them. The CDR3 length is 14 residues. Germline V gene sequence: CDR1 SGHNT, CDR2 YYREEE (reference sequence). The CDR3 loop is CASSVAGTNEKLFF. Here the CDR3 DNA reads TGTGCCAGCAGCGTCGCAGGGACTAATGAAAAACTGTTTTTT.

Here the CDR3 DNA reads TGTGCCAGCAGTTACTCCTCTGGGACAACTGGAAACACCATATATTTT. Residues: CASSYSSGTTGNTIYF. The V call is TRBV6-5, the J call TRBJ1-3, with D possibly being TRBD1 (6 bases). This CDR3 comprises 16 residues. Between the trimmed V and J ends, which lost 0 bases and 2 bases, there was a span of 11 bases. Looked up from germline, CDR1 is MNHEY and CDR2 is SVGAGI.

The gene calls are TRBV7-2 and TRBJ1-5; 7 bases map to TRBD1. The V segment lost 5 bases and the J segment 6 bases; nucleotides outside the gene matches: 10. CDR1 is SGHTA, CDR2 FQGNSA, per germline. CDR3 size: 15 residues. The CDR3 protein is CASSPQTGWAQPQHF. For the CDR3, the DNA is TGTGCCAGCAGCCCGCAGACAGGGTGGGCTCAGCCCCAGCATTTT.

The chain uses TRBV19 and TRBJ2-1; TRBD2 aligns across 8 bases. The CDR3 loop spans 15 amino acids. V shed 5 bases, J shed 0 bases, and the junction held 3 bases outside the gene matches. Looked up from germline, CDR1 is LNHDA and CDR2 is SQIVND (reference sequence). The CDR3 DNA sequence: TGTGCCAGTAGTTCGGGGGGGCGCTCCTACAATGAGCAGTTCTTC. It translates to CASSSGGRSYNEQFF.

This sequence joins TRBV2 and TRBJ1-3; D unresolved. Trimming removed 7 bases at V and 0 bases at J, with 7 bases between. From germline, CDR1 is SNHLY and CDR2 FYNNEI. This CDR3 contains 13 residues. The chain's CDR3 is CASKPYSGNTIYF. CDR3 DNA: TGTGCCAGCAAACCTTACTCTGGAAACACCATATATTTT. The full variable domain, completed using reference TRBV2 and TRBJ1-3, is EPEVTQTPSHQVTQMGQEVILRCVPISNHLYFYWYRQILGQKVEFLVSFYNNEISEKSEIFDDQFSVERPDGSNFTLKIRSTKLEDSAMYFCASKPYSGNTIYFGEGSWLTVV.

The V gene is TRBV5-5, the J gene TRBJ2-5, with D perhaps TRBD1 or TRBD2 (5 bases each). The CDR3 is made up of 15 amino acids. Germline CDR1 is SGHKS and CDR2 is YYEKEE (reference sequence). The V end lost 0 bases, the J end lost 5 bases, and 14 bases lay between the germline ends. CDR3 amino acids: CASSLDAEGWETQYF. CDR3 nucleotides: TGTGCCAGCAGCTTGGACGCCGAGGGGTGGGAGACCCAGTACTTC.

CDR3 DNA: TGTGCCAGCAGCCAAGATTACCAGGGAGTAACCTATGGCTACACCTTC. Its translation is CASSQDYQGVTYGYTF. The chain has TRBV14 and TRBJ1-2; a weak D match, TRBD1 (5 bases). CDR1 is SGHDN, CDR2 FVKESK, per germline. The V end lost 0 bases, the J end lost 4 bases, and 15 bases lay between the germline ends. CDR3 length: 16 amino acids. The whole variable domain, remainder taken from reference TRBV14 and TRBJ1-2, is EAGVTQFPSHSVIEKGQTVTLRCDPISGHDNLYWYRRVMGKEIKFLLHFVKESKQDESGMPNNRFLAERTGGTYSTLKVQPAELEDSGVYFCASSQDYQGVTYGYTFGSGTRLTVV.

The V gene is TRBV18, the J gene TRBJ2-1; a possible D gene is TRBD2 (6 bases). Germline assignment: CDR1 KGHSH and CDR2 LQKENI. The CDR3 runs 17 residues. Between the trimmed V and J ends, which lost 1 base and 1 base, there was a span of 14 bases. CDR3 DNA: TGTGCCAGCTCACCACAGAGCTGGACTATTTCCTACAATGAGCAGTTCTTC. Translated, it gives CASSPQSWTISYNEQFF.

J is TRBJ2-5 and V is TRBV12-3 or TRBV12-4, with D possibly called TRBD1 or TRBD2 (6 bases each). The CDR3 totals 13 residues. Trimming removed 9 bases at V and 2 bases at J, with 13 bases between. The CDR3 DNA is TGTGCCAGTCGGGGGCAGATACAAGAGACCCAGTACTTC. This encodes CASRGQIQETQYF.

The chain has TRBV4-2 and TRBJ2-7; tentatively, D is TRBD2 (5 bases). V was shortened by 4 bases and J by 6 bases, with 13 bases between the two germline ends. The germline V gene has CDR1 LGHNA and CDR2 YNFKEQ. The CDR3 spans 13 residues. The CDR3 DNA reads as TGTGCCAGCAGCCCAGTCGGGGTGTCCGAGCAGTACTTC. As protein: CASSPVGVSEQYF.

Only a few counts were recorded for this clone. The chain has TRBV30 and TRBJ1-4; perhaps TRBD1 as D (6 bases). Trimming took 3 bases from V and 8 from J, leaving 16 bases between them. From germline, CDR1 is GTSNPN and CDR2 SVGIG (reference sequence). The length of the CDR3 is 14 residues. CDR3 sequence reads: CAWSGDNKGEKLFF. The CDR3, as DNA: TGTGCCTGGAGCGGGGACAACAAAGGCGAAAAACTGTTTTTT.

The chain combines TRBV7-2 with TRBJ2-1; 8 bases fit TRBD1. Losses at the gene ends were 3 bases for V and 5 bases for J; bases not matched to a gene: 6. The CDR3 loop spans 15 amino acids. Per germline, CDR1 SGHTA and CDR2 FQGNSA. CDR3 in amino acids: CASSLAGGLNNEQFF. The CDR3 DNA reads TGTGCCAGCAGCTTGGCAGGGGGCCTAAACAATGAGCAGTTCTTC.

The rearrangement uses TRBV4-1 and TRBJ1-4; TRBD1 is a possible D gene (5 bases). V lost 0 bases and J lost 7, with 18 bases in between. The CDR3 sequence is 17 residues long. Germline V CDR1 and CDR2: MGHRA, YSYEKL. The CDR3 protein is CASSQDPGGGGGEKLFF. As DNA, the CDR3 is TGCGCCAGCAGCCAAGACCCCGGGGGGGGTGGCGGTGAAAAACTGTTTTTT.

CDR3 sequence reads: CASSPGWAGENEQFF. CDR3 nucleotide sequence: TGTGCCAGCAGCCCCGGATGGGCGGGAGAGAATGAGCAGTTCTTC. The genes are TRBV3-1 (or the pseudogene TRBV3-2) and TRBJ2-1; 7 bases align to TRBD2. CDR1 and CDR2 from the germline V gene are LGHDT and YNNKEL (reference sequence). V shed 4 bases and J 7 bases; nucleotides not matched to a gene: 10. The CDR3 length is 15 residues.

The genes are TRBV28 and TRBJ2-2, with D maybe TRBD2 (6 bases). Germline CDR1 is MDHEN and CDR2 is SYDVKM. Trimming removed 6 bases from V and 4 bases from J, with 12 bases in between. The CDR3 totals 14 residues. The CDR3 is CASSIRDFTGELFF. CDR3 in DNA: TGTGCCAGCAGCATTAGGGACTTCACCGGGGAGCTGTTTTTT.

The gene calls are TRBV2 and TRBJ2-5, with 8 bases that match TRBD1. The CDR3 length is 14 residues. Trimming cost V 9 bases and J 3 bases; bases outside gene matches: 9. In germline, CDR1 is SNHLY, CDR2 FYNNEI. CDR3 region: CASLPGQVEETQYF. The CDR3 bases are TGTGCCAGTCTCCCGGGACAGGTTGAAGAGACCCAGTACTTC.

The J gene is TRBJ2-2, the V gene TRBV1; TRBD2, as called in the table, went unchecked against the DNA. TRBV1 is tagged as a pseudogene. The CDR3 covers 16 residues. DNA for the CDR3: TGCACCAGCAGCCAAGAGGAGCTGGCGTATACCGGGGAGCTGTTTTTT. Amino acid sequence: CTSSQEELAYTGELFF.

The V call is TRBV2, the J call TRBJ1-5; 7 bases map to TRBD1. This CDR3 is 14 amino acids long. Germline V gene lookup returns CDR1 SNHLY and CDR2 FYNNEI. The trim removed 5 bases at V and 4 bases at J, leaving 5 bases unmatched. CDR3 loop: CASSRDRVNQPQHF. The CDR3 coding sequence is TGTGCCAGCAGTAGGGACAGAGTTAATCAGCCCCAGCATTTT.

V usage is TRBV5-1 and J usage is TRBJ1-6, with D hard to call. The germline V gene encodes CDR1 SGHRS and CDR2 YFSETQ. The V end was cut by 3 bases, the J end by 7 bases, with 14 bases between. This CDR3 comprises 15 residues. The CDR3 reads CASSSGLPGNSPLHF. The CDR3 DNA reads as TGCGCCAGCAGCTCAGGTCTTCCGGGGAATTCACCCCTCCACTTT.

This clone was counted a few times. The CDR3 bases are TGCGCCAGCAGCCCGATCTCGGGGCTGATCTACGAGCAGTACTTC. Amino acid sequence: CASSPISGLIYEQYF. The chain employs TRBV4-1 and TRBJ2-7; tentatively, D is TRBD1 or TRBD2 (5 bases each). Deletions cut 4 bases from V and 3 bases from J, with 16 bases between. CDR1 MGHRA and CDR2 YSYEKL come from the germline V gene. The CDR3 has 15 amino acids.

The chain uses TRBV5-1 and TRBJ1-4; D remains unclear. V was cut by 0 bases and J by 8 bases, with 5 bases left in between. Germline loops: CDR1 SGHRS, CDR2 YFSETQ. The CDR3 consists of 12 residues. This CDR3 reads CASSLAGEKLFF. The CDR3 region has the DNA TGCGCCAGCAGCTTGGCGGGGGAAAAACTGTTTTTT.